Presented here are 18 T cell receptor beta chains from one specimen sequenced in a study of chemoradiotherapy in HPV16-positive cancers. Clones were read by immunoSEQ multiplex PCR, and TCRdb kept only the in-frame ones, dropping some. The data contain about 25,000 clones, approximately 94% of them singletons. Sequenced here: blood, sampled from a patient who underwent chemoradiotherapy. The receptors come from a human donor with HPV-associated anogenital cancer.

The rearrangement joins TRBV11-3 to TRBJ2-3; D possibly corresponds to TRBD1 (5 bases). The CDR3 is 13 amino acids. Trimming shortened V by 5 bases and J by 4 bases, and 10 bases separated the two germline ends. Germline CDR1 reads SGHNT; CDR2 reads YENEEA. CDR3 coding DNA: TGTGCCAGCAGCCAGGGCTCGGCAGATACGCAGTATTTT. This sequence encodes CASSQGSADTQYF.

V is TRBV18 and J is TRBJ2-5; weak D call: TRBD1 (5 bases). The V gene's germline CDR1 is KGHSH and CDR2 LQKENI. Trimming stripped 3 bases from V and 3 bases from J, with 11 bases between. This CDR3 has 14 amino acids. DNA for the CDR3: TGTGCCAGCTCACCCTCAGTCAGGGAAGAGACCCAGTACTTC. This translates into CASSPSVREETQYF.

The chain joins TRBV6-6 to TRBJ2-7; D gene ambiguous. V was shortened by 6 bases and J by 0 bases, with 12 bases between the two germline ends. The CDR3 has 14 amino acids. Germline values: CDR1 MNHNY, CDR2 SVGAGI (reference sequence). The CDR3 region is CASRPPGSSYEQYF. Here the CDR3 DNA reads TGTGCCAGCAGACCCCCGGGTAGCTCCTACGAGCAGTACTTC.

This rearrangement joins TRBV28 to TRBJ2-7, with 10 bases that match TRBD1. Per germline, CDR1 MDHEN and CDR2 SYDVKM. Losses at the gene ends were 7 bases for V and 2 bases for J; bases not matched to a gene: 5. This CDR3 region has 14 residues. This CDR3 reads CASIRQGAPYEQYF. Written as DNA, the CDR3 is TGTGCCAGCATCAGACAGGGGGCCCCCTACGAGCAGTACTTC.

The rearrangement uses TRBV4-2 and TRBJ2-2; 12 nucleotides match TRBD2. The ends lost 3 bases at V and 0 bases at J; junction bases unmatched: 5. Germline V gene lookup returns CDR1 LGHNA and CDR2 YNFKEQ. This CDR3 is 18 amino acids long. As DNA, the CDR3 is TGTGCCAGCAGCCATGAGCTAGCGGGAGGGACGAACACCGGGGAGCTGTTTTTT. This gives the protein CASSHELAGGTNTGELFF.

The chain has TRBV7-8 and TRBJ2-5; TRBD1 matches at 9 bases. This CDR3 spans 16 amino acids. Trimming at V came to 4 bases and at J to 3 bases, leaving 9 bases not matched to a gene. CDR1 SGHVS and CDR2 FQNEAQ come from the germline V gene. This chain's CDR3 is CASSYQPGQGKETQYF. Here the CDR3 DNA reads TGTGCCAGCAGCTATCAACCGGGACAGGGCAAAGAGACCCAGTACTTC.

J is TRBJ2-5 and V is TRBV5-1; the D is unclear. V was shortened by 4 bases and J by 7 bases, with 20 bases between the two germline ends. The CDR3 loop spans 15 amino acids. Germline V CDR1 and CDR2: SGHRS, YFSETQ. The CDR3 reads CASSPESPPSGTQYF. CDR3 in DNA: TGCGCCAGCAGCCCCGAGAGCCCGCCAAGTGGGACCCAGTACTTC.

The chain employs TRBV14 and TRBJ2-7, with D maybe TRBD1 (5 bases). The V gene's germline CDR1 is SGHDN and CDR2 FVKESK. V lost 0 bases and J lost 1, with 16 bases in between. The CDR3 runs to 17 residues. The CDR3 spells CASSQEHGAGISYEQYF. The CDR3 DNA sequence: TGTGCCAGCAGCCAAGAACATGGGGCAGGAATTTCCTACGAGCAGTACTTC.

The CDR3 protein is CAISTYMEAGELFF. The DNA of the CDR3 is TGTGCCATCAGTACCTATATGGAAGCCGGGGAGCTGTTTTTT. V gene TRBV10-3 combines with J gene TRBJ2-2; D not certain. CDR1 is ENHRY, CDR2 SYGVKD, per germline. The CDR3 has 14 amino acids. V shed 5 bases and J shed 6 bases, with 13 bases lying between them.

This chain connects TRBV5-5 to TRBJ2-7, with TRBD2 matching 12 bases. This CDR3 is 14 amino acids long. Germline V gene data show CDR1 as SGHKS and CDR2 as YYEKEE (reference sequence). The junction had 0 bases not matched to a gene; V was cut back by 0 bases and J by 5 bases. CDR3 loop: CASSLGLAGDEQYF. The CDR3 DNA reads as TGTGCCAGCAGCTTGGGACTAGCGGGGGACGAGCAGTACTTC.

Only one count was recorded for this clone. The CDR3 spells CATSSGRDPEPSNQPQHF. The CDR3 region has the DNA TGTGCCACCAGTTCGGGCAGGGATCCTGAGCCTAGCAATCAGCCCCAGCATTTT. The chain uses TRBV15 and TRBJ1-5; D is perhaps TRBD1 (5 bases). Deletions cut 6 bases from V and 0 bases from J, with 21 bases between. CDR1 is LNHNV, CDR2 YYDKDF, per germline (reference sequence). The CDR3 has 18 amino acids.

This rearrangement joins TRBV15 to TRBJ1-4; tentatively, D is TRBD1 (5 bases). The CDR3 is made up of 16 amino acids. The germline V and J ends were trimmed by 0 bases and 6 bases, with 14 bases remaining between them. Germline V gene sequence: CDR1 LNHNV, CDR2 YYDKDF (reference sequence). CDR3 amino acids: CATSRDWGRQHEKLFF. The CDR3 region has the DNA TGTGCCACCAGCAGAGATTGGGGCCGGCAGCATGAAAAACTGTTTTTT.

The CDR3 sequence: CASSWGGLAEETQYF. CDR3 DNA: TGTGCCAGCAGCTGGGGGGGACTAGCGGAAGAGACCCAGTACTTC. V and J are TRBV7-2 and TRBJ2-5; 11 bases agree with TRBD2. The CDR3 sequence is 15 residues long. The trim removed 4 bases at V and 3 bases at J, leaving 4 bases unmatched. Looked up from germline, CDR1 is SGHTA and CDR2 is FQGNSA.

The V and J genes are TRBV2 and TRBJ1-5; TRBD1 matches 7 bases. This CDR3 spans 13 amino acids. The J segment lost 6 bases and the V segment lost 4 bases, leaving 3 bases of the junction unmatched. The germline gives CDR1 SNHLY, CDR2 FYNNEI. The CDR3 DNA reads TGTGCCAGCAGTGTAGGGGGCAGTCAGCCCCAGCATTTT. Its protein is CASSVGGSQPQHF.

This chain connects TRBV6-1 to TRBJ2-5, with 7 bases that match TRBD2. The V gene end was trimmed by 7 bases and the J gene end by 0 bases; junction bases not matched to a gene: 5. CDR1 MNHNS and CDR2 SASEGT come from the germline V gene. CDR3 length: 14 residues. This chain's CDR3 is CASMASGNQETQYF. CDR3 bases: TGTGCCAGCATGGCTAGCGGAAACCAAGAGACCCAGTACTTC.

V and J are TRBV29-1 and TRBJ1-2; 7 nucleotides align to TRBD1. The trim removed 6 bases at V and 4 bases at J, leaving 5 bases unmatched. This CDR3 contains 12 residues. Germline-derived CDR1 and CDR2 are SQVTM and ANQGSEA. CDR3 amino acids: CSVARQGYGYTF. As DNA, the CDR3 is TGCAGCGTCGCCCGACAGGGCTATGGCTACACCTTC.

V gene TRBV6-1 combines with J gene TRBJ2-7; 12 bases fit TRBD2. CDR3 size: 16 residues. Germline V gene sequence: CDR1 MNHNS, CDR2 SASEGT. J lost 2 bases, V lost 1 base, and 3 bases had no gene match. The CDR3 DNA sequence: TGTGCCAGCAGTGAAGGGACTAGCGGGGTCACCTACGAGCAGTACTTC. Translated, it gives CASSEGTSGVTYEQYF.

The chain recombines TRBV18 with TRBJ2-7; D may be TRBD1 or TRBD2 (6 bases each). Germline V CDR1 and CDR2: KGHSH, LQKENI. V lost 6 bases and J lost 3, with 15 bases in between. The CDR3 runs to 14 residues. The CDR3 region is CASSRGGVGYEQYF. CDR3 DNA sequence: TGTGCCAGCTCCAGGGGCGGGGTAGGCTACGAGCAGTACTTC. The variable domain in full, completed from reference TRBV18 and TRBJ2-7, reads NAGVMQNPRHLVRRRGQEARLRCSPMKGHSHVYWYRQLPEEGLKFMVYLQKENIIDESGMPKERFSAEFPKEGPSILRIQQVVRGDSAAYFCASSRGGVGYEQYFGPGTRLTVT.